These 30 T cell receptor beta chains share one sample of origin, sequenced in a study of beta chain features in type 1 diabetes. As every portion of the isolated RNA was reverse transcribed, the sequencing read expressed TCRB transcripts. Method: immunoSEQ multiplex PCR; TCRdb's copy keeps in-frame clones and lacks some. The table lists over 500,000 clones, 15% to 17% of them singletons. The sample was naive CD4+ T cells from blood. These receptors originate from a man aged 18-30 years in good health.

The chain carries TRBV9 and TRBJ2-1; 9 bases fit TRBD2. Germline V lookup: CDR1 SGDLS, CDR2 YYNGEE. V shed 0 bases, J shed 0 bases, and the junction held 4 bases outside the gene matches. The CDR3 spans 17 residues. CDR3 nucleotide sequence: TGTGCCAGCAGCGTAGTTGGTAGCGGGAGCTCCTACAATGAGCAGTTCTTC. Translation gives CASSVVGSGSSYNEQFF. Full variable domain (rest looked up from reference TRBV9 and TRBJ2-1): DSGVTQTPKHLITATGQRVTLRCSPRSGDLSVYWYQQSLDQGLQFLIQYYNGEERAKGNILERFSAQQFPDLHSELNLSSLELGDSALYFCASSVVGSGSSYNEQFFGPGTRLTVL.

This clone was seen only a few times. The chain is built from TRBV19 and TRBJ2-5, with 9 positions matching TRBD1. Trimming took 5 bases from V and 1 from J; bases not matched to a gene: 8. Germline V gene sequence: CDR1 LNHDA, CDR2 SQIVND (reference sequence). This CDR3 region has 16 residues. CDR3 sequence reads: CASSGRTGVTQETQYF. The DNA of the CDR3 is TGTGCCAGTAGTGGTCGGACAGGGGTCACCCAAGAGACCCAGTACTTC.

This clone was seen only a few times. Other nucleotide sequences from this sample produce the same CDR3. V is TRBV6-5 and J is TRBJ2-7; 12 positions match TRBD2. In germline, CDR1 is MNHEY, CDR2 SVGAGI. The CDR3 totals 15 residues. V dropped 2 bases and J dropped 2; count of bases not matched to a gene: 1. As DNA, the CDR3 is TGTGCCAGCAGTTACCGACTAGCGGGGGCCTACGAGCAGTACTTC. Its translation: CASSYRLAGAYEQYF.

This clone was counted between two and nine times. The same CDR3 arises from other DNA sequences in this sample as well. The rearrangement joins TRBV5-1 to TRBJ2-3, with a tentative D call TRBD1 (6 bases). Looked up from germline, CDR1 is SGHRS and CDR2 is YFSETQ. Trimming removed 2 bases at V and 0 bases at J, with 7 bases between. The CDR3 runs to 14 residues. CDR3: CASSFGQSTDTQYF. CDR3 in DNA: TGCGCCAGCAGCTTCGGACAGAGCACAGATACGCAGTATTTT.

This clone was detected only a few times. The chain combines TRBV7-9 with TRBJ1-5; D remains ambiguous. Germline V gene lookup returns CDR1 SEHNR and CDR2 FQNEAQ (reference sequence). The CDR3 covers 15 residues. The V end was cut by 5 bases, the J end by 6 bases, with 17 bases between. CDR3 loop: CASSPQGVPAQPQHF. The CDR3 nucleotides are TGTGCCAGCAGCCCCCAAGGCGTGCCTGCTCAGCCCCAGCATTTT.

This clone showed up just a few times. This sequence joins TRBV7-2 and TRBJ2-6; D assignment may be TRBD1 or TRBD2 (6 bases each). V was cut by 10 bases and J by 2 bases, with 24 bases left in between. The CDR3 is made up of 18 amino acids. Germline V CDR1 and CDR2: SGHTA, FQGNSA. The CDR3 coding sequence is TGTGCCATCCTAATGGGGGGCGCGCGTCGACCTGGGGCCAACGTCCTGACTTTC. Amino acid sequence: CAILMGGARRPGANVLTF. Together with reference TRBV7-2 and TRBJ2-6, the CDR3 gives the full variable domain: GAGVSQSPSNKVTEKGKDVELRCDPISGHTALYWYRQSLGQGLEFLIYFQGNSAPDKSGLPSDRFSAERTGGSVSTLTIQRTQQEDSAVYLCAILMGGARRPGANVLTFGAGSRLTVL.

The chain has TRBV9 and TRBJ1-2; no clear D gene. Germline lookup yields CDR1 SGDLS and CDR2 YYNGEE. The CDR3 totals 14 residues. Trimming removed 0 bases at V and 6 bases at J, with 12 bases between. CDR3 sequence: CASSVEAGGNGYTF. The DNA for the CDR3 is TGTGCCAGCAGCGTAGAGGCGGGAGGCAATGGCTACACCTTC.

This sequence joins TRBV11-2 and TRBJ2-7; D is perhaps TRBD1 (5 bases). CDR1 SGHAT and CDR2 FQNNGV come from the germline V gene. CDR3 length: 13 residues. Trimming removed 3 bases from V and 5 bases from J, with 11 bases in between. The CDR3 sequence is CASSFYGAHEQYF. CDR3 sequence (DNA): TGTGCCAGCAGCTTTTATGGGGCCCACGAGCAGTACTTC.

This clone was recorded a few times. V gene TRBV28 combines with J gene TRBJ2-1; tentative D call: TRBD2 (6 bases). Germline-derived CDR1 and CDR2 are MDHEN and SYDVKM. V lost 8 bases and J lost 5, with 19 bases in between. The CDR3 length is 15 residues. The CDR3 is CASLGDSLGHNEQFF. The CDR3 region has the DNA TGTGCCAGCCTTGGGGACTCCCTTGGCCACAATGAGCAGTTCTTC.

This sequence joins TRBV7-2 and TRBJ2-6, with D uncertain. Trimming removed 3 bases from V and 4 bases from J, with 4 bases in between. The CDR3 consists of 13 residues. The germline gives CDR1 SGHTA, CDR2 FQGNSA. The CDR3 loop is CASSFQGANVLTF. The CDR3 DNA sequence: TGTGCCAGCAGCTTTCAGGGGGCCAACGTCCTGACTTTC.

This clone was found a few times. The chain is built from TRBV5-6 and TRBJ2-4, with 11 bases matching TRBD1. The CDR3 has 17 residues. The germline V gene encodes CDR1 SGHDT and CDR2 YYEEEE. V gave up 4 bases and J gave up 6 bases; unmatched junction bases: 12. CDR3 region: CASSLGQGAQLGNIQYF. CDR3 bases: TGTGCCAGCAGCCTTGGACAGGGGGCTCAGCTGGGAAACATTCAGTACTTC. Full variable domain (remainder filled in from reference TRBV5-6 and TRBJ2-4): DAGVTQSPTHLIKTRGQQVTLRCSPKSGHDTVSWYQQALGQGPQFIFQYYEEEERQRGNFPDRFSGHQFPNYSSELNVNALLLGDSALYLCASSLGQGAQLGNIQYFGAGTRLSVL.

This clone appeared many times. The rearrangement links TRBV10-3 to TRBJ2-6, with 7 bases that match TRBD1. This CDR3 comprises 14 residues. The germline V gene encodes CDR1 ENHRY and CDR2 SYGVKD. The J segment lost 0 bases and the V segment lost 11 bases, leaving 4 bases of the junction unmatched. The CDR3, as DNA: TGTGCCGGCTCAGGGGGCTCTGGGGCCAACGTCCTGACTTTC. Translation: CAGSGGSGANVLTF.

This chain uses TRBV30 with TRBJ1-1; TRBD1 might be the D (5 bases). The V gene's germline CDR1 is GTSNPN and CDR2 SVGIG (reference sequence). There are 15 residues in the CDR3. Trimming cost V 1 base and J 5 bases, with 17 bases left between them. CDR3 coding DNA: TGTGCCTGGAGTGCCAAACAGGTACTCAGGACTGAAGCTTTCTTT. Translated: CAWSAKQVLRTEAFF.

This clone was counted a few times. This chain connects TRBV10-3 to TRBJ2-5; D call uncertain. V lost 3 bases, J lost 5 bases, and 7 bases lay in between. The CDR3 contains 12 residues. CDR1 and CDR2 from the germline V gene are ENHRY and SYGVKD. CDR3: CAISDIRETQYF. For the CDR3, the DNA is TGTGCCATCAGTGATATCCGGGAGACCCAGTACTTC.

Only a few counts were recorded for this clone. The chain carries TRBV9 and TRBJ1-2; D might be TRBD1 (5 bases). Germline-derived CDR1 and CDR2 are SGDLS and YYNGEE. Trimming shortened V by 0 bases and J by 3 bases, and 12 bases separated the two germline ends. This CDR3 spans 15 amino acids. The CDR3 is CASSVAGPGDYGYTF. The CDR3 DNA follows: TGTGCCAGCAGCGTAGCGGGTCCGGGGGACTATGGCTACACCTTC.

The rearrangement uses TRBV4-3 and TRBJ1-6, with D possibly matching TRBD1 (6 bases). Between the trimmed V and J ends, which lost 5 bases and 0 bases, there was a span of 11 bases. Germline V gene sequence: CDR1 LGHNA, CDR2 YSLEER. This CDR3 comprises 16 residues. The CDR3 spells CASSTTGSSYNSPLHF. As DNA, the CDR3 is TGCGCCAGCAGCACTACAGGGAGCTCCTATAATTCACCCCTCCACTTT.

This clone was found a few times. The V and J genes are TRBV5-1 and TRBJ2-2; no reliable D call. The CDR3 has 11 residues. Trimming cost V 4 bases and J 5 bases, with 3 bases left between them. Germline V lookup: CDR1 SGHRS, CDR2 YFSETQ. The CDR3 coding sequence is TGCGCCAGCAGCGGAACCGGGGAGCTGTTTTTT. Translated, it gives CASSGTGELFF.

The chain links TRBV6-5 to TRBJ1-2, with 8 bases matching TRBD1. V shed 10 bases, J shed 2 bases, and the junction held 3 bases outside the gene matches. The germline CDR1 and CDR2 sequences are MNHEY and SVGAGI. The CDR3 length is 12 residues. CDR3 sequence (DNA): TGTGCCACCGGACAGGGAAACTATGGCTACACCTTC. Protein product: CATGQGNYGYTF.

This rearrangement joins TRBV7-2 to TRBJ1-6; 9 bases are a match to TRBD1. The germline V gene has CDR1 SGHTA and CDR2 FQGNSA. The length of the CDR3 is 15 residues. V shed 5 bases and J 5 bases; nucleotides not matched to a gene: 4. CDR3 sequence: CASSHRQGDNSPLHF. CDR3 nucleotide sequence: TGTGCCAGCAGCCATAGACAGGGGGATAATTCACCCCTCCACTTT.

The chain has TRBV9 and TRBJ2-2; 14 bases agree with TRBD2. Germline V gene lookup returns CDR1 SGDLS and CDR2 YYNGEE. V gave up 3 bases and J gave up 1 base; unmatched junction bases: 8. The CDR3 totals 19 residues. Here the CDR3 reads CASSAPGLAGVENTGELFF. As DNA, the CDR3 is TGTGCCAGCAGCGCCCCGGGACTAGCGGGGGTTGAGAACACCGGGGAGCTGTTTTTT.

This sequence joins TRBV4-1 and TRBJ1-2; D may be TRBD1 (5 bases). Trimming removed 6 bases at V and 3 bases at J, with 11 bases between. The CDR3 sequence is 13 residues long. CDR1 is MGHRA, CDR2 YSYEKL, per germline. The CDR3, as DNA: TGCGCCAGCAGGCAGCAGGGCCACTATGGCTACACCTTC. This codes for CASRQQGHYGYTF.

The chain carries TRBV18 and TRBJ2-5; 7 bases are a match to TRBD1. V was clipped by 6 bases and J by 2 bases; unmatched bases: 9. The CDR3 has 15 amino acids. Germline V gene sequence: CDR1 KGHSH, CDR2 LQKENI. CDR3 DNA: TGTGCCAGCTCGAGACAGGGAACTAGACAAGAGACCCAGTACTTC. Translation gives CASSRQGTRQETQYF.

The J gene is TRBJ2-7, the V gene TRBV5-1, with TRBD1 matching 10 bases. CDR1 is SGHRS and CDR2 is YFSETQ in the germline V gene. CDR3 size: 15 residues. V trimming: 1 base; J trimming: 4 bases; junction bases outside the gene matches: 5. The CDR3 DNA sequence: TGCGCCAGCAGCTTGACGGGACAGGGGATTTACGAGCAGTACTTC. This gives the protein CASSLTGQGIYEQYF.

In regard to this clone: The sample contains more than one DNA sequence encoding this CDR3. The J gene is TRBJ2-1, the V gene TRBV7-9; D is unclear. The germline V and J ends were trimmed by 6 bases and 9 bases, with 0 bases remaining between them. Looked up from germline, CDR1 is SEHNR and CDR2 is FQNEAQ (reference sequence). The CDR3 has 8 amino acids. The CDR3 DNA is TGTGCCAGCAGTGAGCAGTTCTTC. Encoded protein: CASSEQFF.

This clone was seen more than once but under ten times. Since a much larger clone is just one base distant, this may be a read error. Other DNA sequences from this sample encode an identical CDR3 as well. The chain carries TRBV7-2 and TRBJ2-3, with D unclear. This CDR3 is built from 12 residues. The germline gives CDR1 SGHTA, CDR2 FQGNSA. V dropped 2 bases and J dropped 0 bases, with 0 bases sitting between them. The CDR3 DNA sequence: TGTGCCAGCAGCTTAAGCACAGATACGCAGTATTTT. Translating it yields CASSLSTDTQYF.

This chain uses TRBV5-1 with TRBJ2-7; D is unclear. Trimming cost V 0 bases and J 2 bases, with 12 bases left between them. There are 15 residues in the CDR3. Germline-derived CDR1 and CDR2 are SGHRS and YFSETQ. Here the CDR3 DNA reads TGCGCCAGCAGCTTGGGGGCGACGCCGACCTACGAGCAGTACTTC. Translated, it gives CASSLGATPTYEQYF.

This clone has a handful of counts. The chain recombines TRBV23-1 with TRBJ1-6, with D hard to call. TRBV23-1 is placed among ORFs of uncertain function. This CDR3 has 13 amino acids. V was clipped by 4 bases and J by 17 bases, with 18 bases between them. Here the CDR3 reads CASSPARPHGIHF. In DNA form, the CDR3 reads TGCGCCAGCAGTCCCGCCCGGCCCCATGGGATCCACTTT.

The rearrangement links TRBV4-3 to TRBJ2-2, with no clear D. V gave up 0 bases and J gave up 0 bases, with 8 bases separating them. The V gene's germline CDR1 is LGHNA and CDR2 YSLEER. The CDR3 has 16 amino acids. In DNA, the CDR3 is TGCGCCAGCAGCCAAGATTACAAATCGAACACCGGGGAGCTGTTTTTT. Translating it yields CASSQDYKSNTGELFF.

CDR3: CASSPGTPLGYTF. CDR3 DNA: TGTGCCAGCAGCCCCGGGACACCGCTCGGCTACACCTTC. This chain joins TRBV5-4 and TRBJ1-2, with D possibly matching TRBD1 (6 bases). Germline CDR1 is SGHNT and CDR2 is YYREEE (reference sequence). The CDR3 totals 13 residues. The V and J ends lost 4 bases and 8 bases respectively, with 15 bases between them.

This clone has only a few counts. The CDR3 here is CASSNGGDTQYF. CDR3 coding DNA: TGTGCCAGCAGCAACGGGGGCGATACGCAGTATTTT. The chain carries TRBV7-3 and TRBJ2-3; D is possibly TRBD1 or TRBD2 (6 bases each). V was cut by 5 bases and J by 6 bases, with 9 bases left in between. The CDR3 contains 12 residues. The germline gives CDR1 SGHTA, CDR2 FQGTGA.